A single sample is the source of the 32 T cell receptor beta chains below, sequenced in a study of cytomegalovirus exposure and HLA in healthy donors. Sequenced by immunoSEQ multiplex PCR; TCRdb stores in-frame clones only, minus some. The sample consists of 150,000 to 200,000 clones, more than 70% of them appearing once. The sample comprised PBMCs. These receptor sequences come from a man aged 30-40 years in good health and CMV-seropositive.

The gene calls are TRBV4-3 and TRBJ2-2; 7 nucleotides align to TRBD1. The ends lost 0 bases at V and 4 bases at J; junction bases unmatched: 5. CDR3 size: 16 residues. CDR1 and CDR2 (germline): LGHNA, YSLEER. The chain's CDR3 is CASSQDPNRGTGELFF. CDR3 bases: TGCGCCAGCAGCCAAGATCCGAACAGGGGCACCGGGGAGCTGTTTTTT.

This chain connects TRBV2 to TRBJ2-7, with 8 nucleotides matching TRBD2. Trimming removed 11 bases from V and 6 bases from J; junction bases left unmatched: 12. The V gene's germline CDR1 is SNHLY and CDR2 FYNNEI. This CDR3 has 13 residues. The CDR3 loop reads CAGVRREASEQYF. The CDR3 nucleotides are TGTGCCGGTGTTAGGCGGGAGGCGTCCGAGCAGTACTTC. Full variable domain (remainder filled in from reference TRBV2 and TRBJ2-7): EPEVTQTPSHQVTQMGQEVILRCVPISNHLYFYWYRQILGQKVEFLVSFYNNEISEKSEIFDDQFSVERPDGSNFTLKIRSTKLEDSAMYFCAGVRREASEQYFGPGTRLTVT.

The CDR3 DNA reads as TGCGCCAGCAACCCGAGCGGGGGATCCTCCTACGAGCAGTACTTC. Encoded protein: CASNPSGGSSYEQYF. V and J are TRBV5-1 and TRBJ2-7, with 8 bases aligning to TRBD2. Per the germline V gene, CDR1 is SGHRS and CDR2 is YFSETQ. V dropped 6 bases and J dropped 0; count of bases not matched to a gene: 8. This CDR3 has 15 amino acids.

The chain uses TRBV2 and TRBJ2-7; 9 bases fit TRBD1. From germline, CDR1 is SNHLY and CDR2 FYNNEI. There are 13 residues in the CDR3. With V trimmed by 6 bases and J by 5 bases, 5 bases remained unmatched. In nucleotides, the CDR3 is TGTGCCAGCAGCCCGGACAGGGGTCACGAGCAGTACTTC. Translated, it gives CASSPDRGHEQYF.

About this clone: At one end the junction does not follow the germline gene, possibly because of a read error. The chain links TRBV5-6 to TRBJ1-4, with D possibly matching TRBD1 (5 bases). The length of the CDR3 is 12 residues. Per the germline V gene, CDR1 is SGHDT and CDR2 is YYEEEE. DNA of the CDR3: TGTGCCAGCAGCTATCTCGGACGGGGGATACTTTTT. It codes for CASSYLGRGILF.

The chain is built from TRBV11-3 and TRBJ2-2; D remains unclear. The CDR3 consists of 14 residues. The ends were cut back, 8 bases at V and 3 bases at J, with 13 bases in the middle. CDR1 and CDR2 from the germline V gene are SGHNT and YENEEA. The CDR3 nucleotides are TGTGCCAGCCGTAACTCCCGGGACACCGGGGAGCTGTTTTTT. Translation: CASRNSRDTGELFF.

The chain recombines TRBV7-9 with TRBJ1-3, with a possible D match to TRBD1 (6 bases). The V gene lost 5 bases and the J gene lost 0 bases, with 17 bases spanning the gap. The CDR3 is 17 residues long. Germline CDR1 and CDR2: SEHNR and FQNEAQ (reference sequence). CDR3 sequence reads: CASSTRLRGHSGNTIYF. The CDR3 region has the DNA TGTGCCAGCAGCACGCGCCTCAGGGGCCACTCTGGAAACACCATATATTTT.

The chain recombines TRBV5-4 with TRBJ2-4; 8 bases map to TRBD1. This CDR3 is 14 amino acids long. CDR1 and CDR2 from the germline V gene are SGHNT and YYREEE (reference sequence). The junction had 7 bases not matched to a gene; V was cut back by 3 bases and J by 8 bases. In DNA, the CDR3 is TGTGCCAGCAGCTCCGCAGGGGGCCGAGACATTCAGTACTTC. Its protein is CASSSAGGRDIQYF.

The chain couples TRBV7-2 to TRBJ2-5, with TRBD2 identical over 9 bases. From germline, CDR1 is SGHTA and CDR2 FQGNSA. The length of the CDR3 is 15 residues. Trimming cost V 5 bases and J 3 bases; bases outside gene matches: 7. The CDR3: CASSRSGGFEETQYF. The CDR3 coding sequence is TGTGCCAGCAGCCGAAGCGGGGGGTTCGAAGAGACCCAGTACTTC.

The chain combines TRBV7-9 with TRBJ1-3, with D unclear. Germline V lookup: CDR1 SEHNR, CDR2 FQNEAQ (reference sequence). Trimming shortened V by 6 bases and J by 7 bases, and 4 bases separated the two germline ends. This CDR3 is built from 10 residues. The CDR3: CASSGNTIYF. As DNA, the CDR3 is TGTGCCAGCAGTGGCAACACCATATATTTT.

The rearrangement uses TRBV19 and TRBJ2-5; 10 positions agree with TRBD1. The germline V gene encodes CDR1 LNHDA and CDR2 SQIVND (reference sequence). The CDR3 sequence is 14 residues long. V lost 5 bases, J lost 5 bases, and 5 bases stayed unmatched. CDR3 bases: TGTGCCAGTAGTCCGGGACAGGGGTTGGAGACCCAGTACTTC. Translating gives CASSPGQGLETQYF.

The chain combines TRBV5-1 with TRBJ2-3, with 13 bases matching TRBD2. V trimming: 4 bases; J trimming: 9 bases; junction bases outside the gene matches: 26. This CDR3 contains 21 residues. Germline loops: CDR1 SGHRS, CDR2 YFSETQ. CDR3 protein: CASSPPPGTVRTSGSLRTQYF. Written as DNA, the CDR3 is TGCGCCAGCAGCCCGCCGCCCGGGACAGTGAGGACTAGCGGGAGTTTGCGGACGCAGTATTTT.

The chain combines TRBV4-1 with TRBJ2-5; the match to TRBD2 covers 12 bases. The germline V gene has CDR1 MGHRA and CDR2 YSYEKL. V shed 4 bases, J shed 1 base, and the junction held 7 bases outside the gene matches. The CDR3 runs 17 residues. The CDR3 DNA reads TGCGCCAGCAGCCCATTCACTAGCGGGAGGCCCCAAGAGACCCAGTACTTC. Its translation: CASSPFTSGRPQETQYF.

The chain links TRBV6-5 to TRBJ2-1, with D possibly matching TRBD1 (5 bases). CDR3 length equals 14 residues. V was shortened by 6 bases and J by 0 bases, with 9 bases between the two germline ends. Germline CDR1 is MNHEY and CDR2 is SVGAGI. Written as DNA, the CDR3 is TGTGCCAGCAGCAGACAGCCCTCCTACAATGAGCAGTTCTTC. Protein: CASSRQPSYNEQFF.

CDR3 amino acids: CASTLTGTGRTEAFF. The CDR3 DNA follows: TGTGCCAGCACCCTAACCGGGACAGGGCGGACTGAAGCTTTCTTT. The V call is TRBV6-5, the J call TRBJ1-1; TRBD1 aligns across 9 bases. Losses at the gene ends were 7 bases for V and 5 bases for J; bases not matched to a gene: 11. This CDR3 is built from 15 residues. Per germline, CDR1 MNHEY and CDR2 SVGAGI.

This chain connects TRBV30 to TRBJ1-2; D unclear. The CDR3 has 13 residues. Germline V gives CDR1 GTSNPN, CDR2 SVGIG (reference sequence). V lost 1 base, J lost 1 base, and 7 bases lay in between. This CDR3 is CAWSGVNNYGYTF. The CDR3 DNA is TGTGCCTGGAGTGGAGTGAATAACTATGGCTACACCTTC.

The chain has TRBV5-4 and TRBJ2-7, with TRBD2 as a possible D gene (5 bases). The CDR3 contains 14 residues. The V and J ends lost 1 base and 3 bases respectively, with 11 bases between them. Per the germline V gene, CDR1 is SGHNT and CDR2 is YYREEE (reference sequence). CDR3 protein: CASSLKVGLYEQYF. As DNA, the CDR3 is TGTGCCAGCAGCTTGAAAGTAGGACTCTACGAGCAGTACTTC.

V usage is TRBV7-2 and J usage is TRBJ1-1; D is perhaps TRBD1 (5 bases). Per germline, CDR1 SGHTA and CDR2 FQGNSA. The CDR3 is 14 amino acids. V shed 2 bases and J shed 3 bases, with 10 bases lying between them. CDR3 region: CASSLQGSDTEAFF. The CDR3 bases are TGTGCCAGCAGCTTACAGGGTTCAGACACTGAAGCTTTCTTT.

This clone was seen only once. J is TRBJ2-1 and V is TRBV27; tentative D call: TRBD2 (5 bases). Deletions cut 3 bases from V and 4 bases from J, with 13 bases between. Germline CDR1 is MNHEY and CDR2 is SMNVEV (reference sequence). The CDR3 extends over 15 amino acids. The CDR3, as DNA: TGTGCCAGCAGTTTTGGAGGACTCTCATACAATGAGCAGTTCTTC. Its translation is CASSFGGLSYNEQFF.

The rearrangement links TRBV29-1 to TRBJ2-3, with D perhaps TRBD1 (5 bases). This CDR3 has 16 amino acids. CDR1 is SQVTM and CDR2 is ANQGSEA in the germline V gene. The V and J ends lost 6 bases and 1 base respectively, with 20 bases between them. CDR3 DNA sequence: TGCAGCGTCCCAGGGTCCCGGCCTCCTCGCACAGATACGCAGTATTTT. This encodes CSVPGSRPPRTDTQYF.

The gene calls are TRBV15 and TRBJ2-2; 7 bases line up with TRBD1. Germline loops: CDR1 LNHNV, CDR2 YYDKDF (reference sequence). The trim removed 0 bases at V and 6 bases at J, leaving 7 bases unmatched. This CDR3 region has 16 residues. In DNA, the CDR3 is TGTGCCACCAGCAGAGATCTGACAGGGTTTTCCGGGGAGCTGTTTTTT. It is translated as CATSRDLTGFSGELFF.

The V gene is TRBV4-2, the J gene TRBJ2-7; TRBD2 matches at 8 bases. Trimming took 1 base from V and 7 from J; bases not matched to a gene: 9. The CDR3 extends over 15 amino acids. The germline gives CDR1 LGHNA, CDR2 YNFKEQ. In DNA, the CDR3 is TGTGCCAGCAGCCAAGGGAGCGGGAGTGCGGAGGAGCAGTACTTC. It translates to CASSQGSGSAEEQYF.

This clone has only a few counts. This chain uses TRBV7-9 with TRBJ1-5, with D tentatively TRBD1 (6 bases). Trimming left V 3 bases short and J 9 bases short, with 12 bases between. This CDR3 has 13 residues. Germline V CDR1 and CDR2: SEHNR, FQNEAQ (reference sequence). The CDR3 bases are TGTGCCAGCAGCTTGGCCGCGACAGGGCCCCAGCATTTT. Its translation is CASSLAATGPQHF.

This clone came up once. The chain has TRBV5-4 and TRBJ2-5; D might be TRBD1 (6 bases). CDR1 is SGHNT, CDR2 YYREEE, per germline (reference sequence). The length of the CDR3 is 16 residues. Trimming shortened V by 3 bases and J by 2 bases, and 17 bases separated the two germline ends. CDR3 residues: CASSSDGTLGQETQYF. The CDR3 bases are TGTGCCAGCAGCTCGGACGGGACACTTGGTCAAGAGACCCAGTACTTC.

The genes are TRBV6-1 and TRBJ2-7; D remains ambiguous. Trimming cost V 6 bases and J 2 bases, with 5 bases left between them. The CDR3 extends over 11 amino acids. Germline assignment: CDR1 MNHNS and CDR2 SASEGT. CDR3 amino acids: CASRGTYEQYF. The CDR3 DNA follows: TGTGCCAGCAGGGGCACCTACGAGCAGTACTTC.

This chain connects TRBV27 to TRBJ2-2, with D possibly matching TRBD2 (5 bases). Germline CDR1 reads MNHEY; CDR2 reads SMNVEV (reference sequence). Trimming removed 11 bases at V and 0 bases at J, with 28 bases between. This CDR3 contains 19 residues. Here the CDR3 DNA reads TGTGCCCGGGAATCCCTAGGTTCATACGGGCGGCCGAACACCGGGGAGCTGTTTTTT. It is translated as CARESLGSYGRPNTGELFF.

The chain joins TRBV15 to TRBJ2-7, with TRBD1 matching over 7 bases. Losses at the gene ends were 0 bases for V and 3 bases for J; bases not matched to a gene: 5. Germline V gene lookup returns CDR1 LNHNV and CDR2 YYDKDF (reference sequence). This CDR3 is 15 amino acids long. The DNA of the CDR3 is TGTGCCACCAGCAGAGATTCAGGGGGTTACTACGAGCAGTACTTC. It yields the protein CATSRDSGGYYEQYF.

CDR3 protein: CASRSGQGVEKLFF. CDR3 nucleotide sequence: TGTGCCAGCAGGTCGGGACAGGGGGTAGAAAAACTGTTTTTT. The V call is TRBV27, the J call TRBJ1-4; 11 bases fit TRBD1. The germline gives CDR1 MNHEY, CDR2 SMNVEV (reference sequence). V was pared by 6 bases and J by 8 bases, with 5 bases of the junction left unmatched. This CDR3 comprises 14 residues.

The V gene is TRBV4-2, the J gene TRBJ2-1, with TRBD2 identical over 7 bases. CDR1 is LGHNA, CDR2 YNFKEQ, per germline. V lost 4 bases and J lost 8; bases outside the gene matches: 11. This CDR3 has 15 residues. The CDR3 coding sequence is TGTGCCAGCAGCCGCGGACTCGGGGGGTTGGATGAGCAGTTCTTC. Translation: CASSRGLGGLDEQFF.

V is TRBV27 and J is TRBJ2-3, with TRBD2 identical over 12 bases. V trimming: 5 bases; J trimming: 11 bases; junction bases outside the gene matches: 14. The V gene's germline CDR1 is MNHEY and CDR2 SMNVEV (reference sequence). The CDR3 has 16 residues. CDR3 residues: CASSGLAGGPGFGQYF. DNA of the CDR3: TGTGCCAGCAGTGGGCTAGCGGGAGGGCCGGGGTTTGGGCAGTATTTT.

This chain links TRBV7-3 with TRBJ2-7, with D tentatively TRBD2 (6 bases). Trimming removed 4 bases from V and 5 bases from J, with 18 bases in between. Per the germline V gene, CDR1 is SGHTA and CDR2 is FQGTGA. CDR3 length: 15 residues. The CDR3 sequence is CASSSAGTLLDEQYF. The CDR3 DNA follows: TGTGCCAGCAGCTCTGCCGGGACTTTACTCGACGAGCAGTACTTC.

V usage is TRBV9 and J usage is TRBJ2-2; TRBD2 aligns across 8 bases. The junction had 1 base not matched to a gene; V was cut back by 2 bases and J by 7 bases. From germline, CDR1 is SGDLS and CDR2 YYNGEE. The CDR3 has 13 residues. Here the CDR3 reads CASSVSGDGELFF. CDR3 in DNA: TGTGCCAGCAGCGTTAGCGGGGACGGGGAGCTGTTTTTT.